One and the same sample provided the 7 T cell receptor beta chains below, sequenced in a study of T cell repertoires in cytomegalovirus infection. From the reads, TCRdb called clonotypes with MiXCR, one entry per CDR3 protein. The data show about half a million distinct CDR3 sequences, around 35% seen once. These receptors' antigens are unknown. Material: cultured PBMCs, obtained from culture after CMV antigen stimulation. The receptors originated from a human donor in good health (CMV status not recorded). Some clones in this sample may be carry-over from other donors' samples.

The V call is TRBV29-1, the J call TRBJ1-1; no definite D call. Trimming stripped 3 bases from V and 6 bases from J, with 8 bases between. The germline gives CDR1 SQVTM, CDR2 ANQGSEA. The CDR3 contains 11 residues. This chain's CDR3 is CSVEIDAEAFF. The CDR3 coding sequence is TGCAGCGTTGAGATCGACGCTGAAGCTTTCTTT.

The chain is built from TRBV29-1 and TRBJ2-3; D is unresolved. Germline V gene lookup returns CDR1 SQVTM and CDR2 ANQGSEA. V lost 8 bases to trimming and J lost 1 base, with 4 bases between them. This CDR3 comprises 10 residues. CDR3 sequence: CSTGTDTQYF. Written as DNA, the CDR3 is TGCAGCACGGGCACAGATACGCAGTATTTT.

This clonotype was seen ten or more times. J is TRBJ1-5 and V is TRBV28; D might be TRBD1 (5 bases). V lost 3 bases, J lost 0 bases, and 9 bases lay in between. This CDR3 comprises 15 residues. CDR1 is MDHEN and CDR2 is SYDVKM in the germline V gene. Here the CDR3 DNA reads TGTGCCAGCAGTTTGGGGCTCTATAGCAATCAGCCCCAGCATTTT. The encoded protein is CASSLGLYSNQPQHF.

The V and J genes are TRBV12-3 or TRBV12-4 and TRBJ2-2; D possibly corresponds to TRBD2 (6 bases). The CDR3 is 15 residues long. Trimming took off 3 bases at V and 3 bases at J, with 11 bases between the two ends. This CDR3 reads CASSFRLGDTGELFF. CDR3 DNA sequence: TGTGCCAGCAGTTTCCGACTAGGGGACACCGGGGAGCTGTTTTTT.

In this sample, this clonotype turned up a few times. This chain joins TRBV6-5 and TRBJ2-7, with D unresolved. The CDR3 is 15 residues long. CDR1 MNHEY and CDR2 SVGAGI come from the germline V gene. V lost 0 bases to trimming and J lost 2 bases, with 11 bases between them. The CDR3 DNA follows: TGTGCCAGCAGTTACTCGGACGCACGACCCTACGAGCAGTACTTC. Its protein product is CASSYSDARPYEQYF.

This clonotype was seen at least ten times. V gene TRBV7-2 combines with J gene TRBJ2-2; 9 nucleotides match TRBD1. The germline gives CDR1 SGHTA, CDR2 FQGNSA. The length of the CDR3 is 17 residues. V trimming: 3 bases; J trimming: 1 base; junction bases outside the gene matches: 6. The CDR3 DNA reads as TGTGCCAGCAGCTTGAGACAGGGGGTCAGGAACACCGGGGAGCTGTTTTTT. Translating gives CASSLRQGVRNTGELFF.

This chain uses TRBV5-1 with TRBJ2-1; 9 positions agree with TRBD2. V shed 4 bases, J shed 7 bases, and the junction held 12 bases outside the gene matches. This CDR3 is 16 amino acids long. Germline V gene sequence: CDR1 SGHRS, CDR2 YFSETQ. CDR3 loop: CASSLDLAGVRNEQFF. The CDR3 DNA is TGCGCCAGCAGCCTGGACTTAGCGGGAGTTAGAAATGAGCAGTTCTTC.